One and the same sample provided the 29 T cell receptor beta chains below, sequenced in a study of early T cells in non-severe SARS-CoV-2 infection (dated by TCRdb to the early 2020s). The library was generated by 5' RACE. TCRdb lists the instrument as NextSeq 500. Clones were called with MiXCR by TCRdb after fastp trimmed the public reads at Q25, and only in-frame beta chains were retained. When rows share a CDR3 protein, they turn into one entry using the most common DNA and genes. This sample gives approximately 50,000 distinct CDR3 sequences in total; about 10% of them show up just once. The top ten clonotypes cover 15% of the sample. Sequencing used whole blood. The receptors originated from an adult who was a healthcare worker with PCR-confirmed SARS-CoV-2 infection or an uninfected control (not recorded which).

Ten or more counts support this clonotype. The CDR3 reads CASSPDTSSYNEQFF. As DNA, the CDR3 is TGTGCCAGCAGCCCAGACACTAGCTCCTACAATGAGCAGTTCTTC. The gene calls are TRBV7-9 and TRBJ2-1; D may be TRBD2 (5 bases). The V and J ends lost 5 bases and 0 bases respectively, with 11 bases between them. Germline loops: CDR1 SEHNR, CDR2 FQNEAQ (reference sequence). This CDR3 region has 15 residues.

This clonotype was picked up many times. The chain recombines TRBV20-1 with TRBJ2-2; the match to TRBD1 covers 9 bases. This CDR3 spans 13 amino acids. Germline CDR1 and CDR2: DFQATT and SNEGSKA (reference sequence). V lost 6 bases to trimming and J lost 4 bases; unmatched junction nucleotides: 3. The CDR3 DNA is TGCAGTGCGGGGGACAGGGTCACCGGGGAGCTGTTTTTT. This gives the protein CSAGDRVTGELFF.

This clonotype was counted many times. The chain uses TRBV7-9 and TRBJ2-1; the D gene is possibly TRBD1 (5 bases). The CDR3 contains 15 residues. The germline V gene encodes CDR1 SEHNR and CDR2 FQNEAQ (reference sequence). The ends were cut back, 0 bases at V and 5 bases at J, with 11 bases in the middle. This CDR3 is CASSLAETAHNEQFF. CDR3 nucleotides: TGTGCCAGCAGCTTAGCGGAGACAGCACACAATGAGCAGTTCTTC.

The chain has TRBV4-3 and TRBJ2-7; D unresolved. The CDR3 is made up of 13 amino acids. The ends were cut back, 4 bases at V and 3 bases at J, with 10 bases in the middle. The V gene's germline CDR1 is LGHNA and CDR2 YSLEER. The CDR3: CASSPDVGYEQYF. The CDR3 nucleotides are TGCGCCAGCAGCCCGGACGTCGGCTACGAGCAGTACTTC.

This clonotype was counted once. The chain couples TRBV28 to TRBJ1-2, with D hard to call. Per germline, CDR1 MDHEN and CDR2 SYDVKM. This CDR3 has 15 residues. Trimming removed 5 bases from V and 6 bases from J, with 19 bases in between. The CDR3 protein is CASSPNTRAFNGYTF. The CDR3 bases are TGTGCCAGCAGTCCAAACACCCGGGCATTTAATGGCTACACCTTC.

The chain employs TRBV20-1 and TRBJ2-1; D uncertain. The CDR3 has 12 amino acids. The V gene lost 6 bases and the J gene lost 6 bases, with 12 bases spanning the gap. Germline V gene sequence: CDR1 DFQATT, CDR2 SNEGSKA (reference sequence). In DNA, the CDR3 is TGCAGTGCACCGGGCACTCCCAATGAGCAGTTCTTC. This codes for CSAPGTPNEQFF.

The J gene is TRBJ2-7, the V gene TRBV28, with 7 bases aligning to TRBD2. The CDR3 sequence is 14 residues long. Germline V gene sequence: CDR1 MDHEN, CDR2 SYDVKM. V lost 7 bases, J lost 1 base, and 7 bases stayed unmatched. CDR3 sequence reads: CASITAGASYEQYF. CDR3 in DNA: TGTGCCAGCATCACCGCGGGAGCTTCCTACGAGCAGTACTTC.

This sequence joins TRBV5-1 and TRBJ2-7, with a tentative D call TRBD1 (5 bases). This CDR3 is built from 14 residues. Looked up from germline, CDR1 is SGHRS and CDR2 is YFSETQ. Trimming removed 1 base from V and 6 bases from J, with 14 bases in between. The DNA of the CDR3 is TGCGCCAGCAGCTTGAGGGGATCCCTCTCCGAGCAGTACTTC. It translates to CASSLRGSLSEQYF.

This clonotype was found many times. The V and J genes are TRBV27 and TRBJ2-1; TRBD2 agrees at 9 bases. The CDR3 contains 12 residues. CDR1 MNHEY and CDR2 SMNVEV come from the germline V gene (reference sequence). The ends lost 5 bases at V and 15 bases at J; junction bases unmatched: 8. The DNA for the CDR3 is TGTGCCAGCAGTCCACGACTAGCGGAGTGGTTCTTC. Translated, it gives CASSPRLAEWFF.

CDR3 in amino acids: CASRETSGRALANTGELFF. Here the CDR3 DNA reads TGTGCCAGCAGAGAGACTAGCGGCAGGGCCCTCGCGAACACCGGGGAGCTGTTTTTT. The chain is built from TRBV7-8 and TRBJ2-2; the match to TRBD2 covers 9 bases. Germline trimming cut 6 bases from V and 0 bases from J; bases unmatched to any gene: 14. CDR1 is SGHVS, CDR2 FQNEAQ, per germline. The CDR3 has 19 residues. The whole variable domain, remainder taken from reference TRBV7-8 and TRBJ2-2, is GAGVSQSPRYKVAKRGQDVALRCDPISGHVSLFWYQQALGQGPEFLTYFQNEAQLDKSGLPSDRFFAERPEGSVSTLKIQRTQQEDSAVYLCASRETSGRALANTGELFFGEGSRLTVL.

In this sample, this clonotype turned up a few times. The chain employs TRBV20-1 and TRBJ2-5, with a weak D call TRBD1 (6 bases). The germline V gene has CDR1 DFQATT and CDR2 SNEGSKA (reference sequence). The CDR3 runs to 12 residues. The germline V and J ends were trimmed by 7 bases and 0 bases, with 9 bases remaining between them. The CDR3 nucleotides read TGCAGTGTCCGGGACAACCAAGAGACCCAGTACTTC. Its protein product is CSVRDNQETQYF.

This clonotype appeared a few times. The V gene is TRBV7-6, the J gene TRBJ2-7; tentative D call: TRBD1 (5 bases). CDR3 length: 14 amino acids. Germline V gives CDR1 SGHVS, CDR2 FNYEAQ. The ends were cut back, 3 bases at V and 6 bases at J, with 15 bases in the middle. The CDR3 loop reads CASSLGQASSEQYF. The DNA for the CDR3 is TGTGCCAGCAGCTTGGGGCAAGCGTCTAGCGAGCAGTACTTC.

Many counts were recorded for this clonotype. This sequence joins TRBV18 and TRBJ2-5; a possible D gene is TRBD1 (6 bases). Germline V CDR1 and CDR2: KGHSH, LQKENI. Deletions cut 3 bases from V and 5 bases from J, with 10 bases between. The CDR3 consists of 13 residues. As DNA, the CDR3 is TGTGCCAGCTCACCTCAGGGGATGGAGACCCAGTACTTC. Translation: CASSPQGMETQYF.

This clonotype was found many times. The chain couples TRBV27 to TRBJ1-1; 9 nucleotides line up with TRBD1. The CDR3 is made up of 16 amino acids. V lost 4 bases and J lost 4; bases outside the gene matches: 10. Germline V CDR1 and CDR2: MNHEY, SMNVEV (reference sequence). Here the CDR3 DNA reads TGTGCCAGCAGTTCTCCATGGACAGGGGTACCCACTGAAGCTTTCTTT. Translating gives CASSSPWTGVPTEAFF.

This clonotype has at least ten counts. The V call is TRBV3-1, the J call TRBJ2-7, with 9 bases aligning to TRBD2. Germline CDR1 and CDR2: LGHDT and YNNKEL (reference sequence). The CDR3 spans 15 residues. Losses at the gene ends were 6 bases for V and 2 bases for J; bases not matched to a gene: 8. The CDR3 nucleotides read TGTGCCAGCAGTCGAAATAGCGGGAGAACCTACGAGCAGTACTTC. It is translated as CASSRNSGRTYEQYF.

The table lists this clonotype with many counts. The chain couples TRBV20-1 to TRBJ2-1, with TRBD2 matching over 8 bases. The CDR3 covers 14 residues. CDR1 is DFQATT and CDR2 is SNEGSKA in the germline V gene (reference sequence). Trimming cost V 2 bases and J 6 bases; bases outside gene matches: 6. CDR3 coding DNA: TGCAGTGCTAGAAGGGGACTAGGGTCCAATGAGCAGTTCTTC. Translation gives CSARRGLGSNEQFF.

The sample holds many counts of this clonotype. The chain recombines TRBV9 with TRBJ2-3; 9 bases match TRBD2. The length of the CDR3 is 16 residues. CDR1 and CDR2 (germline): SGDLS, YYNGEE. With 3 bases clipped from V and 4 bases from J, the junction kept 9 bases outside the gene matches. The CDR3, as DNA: TGTGCCAGCAGCGCTCTGGGACTAGCCCTTCCAGATACGCAGTATTTT. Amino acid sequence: CASSALGLALPDTQYF.

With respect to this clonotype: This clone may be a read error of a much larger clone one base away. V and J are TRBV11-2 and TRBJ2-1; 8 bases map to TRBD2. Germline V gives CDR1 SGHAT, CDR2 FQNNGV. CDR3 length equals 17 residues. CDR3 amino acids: CARSLESGLAGYNEQFF. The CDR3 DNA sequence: TGTGCCCGCAGCTTAGAGTCGGGGCTAGCGGGTTACAATGAGCAGTTCTTC.

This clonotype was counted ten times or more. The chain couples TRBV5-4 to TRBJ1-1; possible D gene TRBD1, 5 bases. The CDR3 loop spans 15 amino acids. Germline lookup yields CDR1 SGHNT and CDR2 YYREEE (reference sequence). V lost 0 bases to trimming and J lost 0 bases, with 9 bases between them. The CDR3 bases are TGTGCCAGCAGCTTGGAAGGGACTATGAACACTGAAGCTTTCTTT. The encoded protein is CASSLEGTMNTEAFF.

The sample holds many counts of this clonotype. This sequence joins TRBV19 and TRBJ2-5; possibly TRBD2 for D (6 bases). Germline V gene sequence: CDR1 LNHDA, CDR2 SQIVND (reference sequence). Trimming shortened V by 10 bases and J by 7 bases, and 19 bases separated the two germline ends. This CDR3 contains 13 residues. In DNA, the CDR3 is TGTGCCACATCCCCCGGGGGTATGGTGACCCAGTACTTC. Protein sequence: CATSPGGMVTQYF.

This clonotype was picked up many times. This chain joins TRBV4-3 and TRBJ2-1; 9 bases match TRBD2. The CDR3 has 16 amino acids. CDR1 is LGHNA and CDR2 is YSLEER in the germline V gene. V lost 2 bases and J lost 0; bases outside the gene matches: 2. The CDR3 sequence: CASSQSSGSSYNEQFF. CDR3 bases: TGCGCCAGCAGCCAAAGTAGCGGGAGCTCCTACAATGAGCAGTTCTTC.

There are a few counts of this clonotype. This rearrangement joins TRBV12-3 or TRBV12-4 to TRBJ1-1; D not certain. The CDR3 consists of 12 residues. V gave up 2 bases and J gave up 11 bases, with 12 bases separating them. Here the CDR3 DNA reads TGTGCCAGCAGTTTACCCCCGAATATGGCTTTCTTT. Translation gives CASSLPPNMAFF.

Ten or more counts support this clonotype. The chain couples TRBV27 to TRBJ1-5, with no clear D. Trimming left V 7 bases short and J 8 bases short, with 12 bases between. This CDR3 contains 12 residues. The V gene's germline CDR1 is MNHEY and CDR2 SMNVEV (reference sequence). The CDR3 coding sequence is TGTGCCAGCACAACGGACGGAGAGCCCCAGCATTTT. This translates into CASTTDGEPQHF.

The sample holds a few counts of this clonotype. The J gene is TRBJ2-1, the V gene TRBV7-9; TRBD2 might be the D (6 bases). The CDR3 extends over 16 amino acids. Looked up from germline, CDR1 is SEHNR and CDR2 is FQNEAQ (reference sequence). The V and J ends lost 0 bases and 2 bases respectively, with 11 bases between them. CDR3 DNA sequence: TGTGCCAGCAGCTTAGCGGGTGGCGGGGCCTACAATGAGCAGTTCTTC. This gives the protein CASSLAGGGAYNEQFF.

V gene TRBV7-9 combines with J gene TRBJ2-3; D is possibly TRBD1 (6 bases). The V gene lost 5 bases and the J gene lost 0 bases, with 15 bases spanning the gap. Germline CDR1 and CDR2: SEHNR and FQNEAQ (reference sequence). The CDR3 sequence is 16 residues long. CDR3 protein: CASSPHRTESTDTQYF. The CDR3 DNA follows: TGTGCCAGCAGCCCACATCGGACAGAGAGCACAGATACGCAGTATTTT.

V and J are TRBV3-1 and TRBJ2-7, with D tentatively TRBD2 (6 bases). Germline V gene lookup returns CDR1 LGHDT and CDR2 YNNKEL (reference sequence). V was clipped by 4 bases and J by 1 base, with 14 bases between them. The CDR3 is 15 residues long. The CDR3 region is CASSLTPGTSYEQYF. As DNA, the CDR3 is TGTGCCAGCAGCCTGACCCCCGGGACTTCCTACGAGCAGTACTTC.

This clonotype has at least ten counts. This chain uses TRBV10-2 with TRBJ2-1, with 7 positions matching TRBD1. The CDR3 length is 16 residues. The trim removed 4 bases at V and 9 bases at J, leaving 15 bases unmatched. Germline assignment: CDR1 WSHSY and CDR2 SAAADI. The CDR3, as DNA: TGCGCCAGCAGTGTAACAGGGGAAAGAGTCCGTGGTGAGCAGTTCTTC. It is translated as CASSVTGERVRGEQFF.

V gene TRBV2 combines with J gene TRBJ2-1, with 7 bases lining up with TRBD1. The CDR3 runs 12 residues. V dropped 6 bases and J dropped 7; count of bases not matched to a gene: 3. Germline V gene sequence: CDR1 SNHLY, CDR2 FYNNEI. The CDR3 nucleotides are TGTGCCAGCAGGGAACAGGGGAATGAGCAGTTCTTC. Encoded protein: CASREQGNEQFF.

CDR3 sequence: CASSFDRNQPQHF. CDR3 DNA: TGTGCCAGCAGTTTCGACAGGAATCAGCCCCAGCATTTT. The chain couples TRBV12-3 or TRBV12-4 to TRBJ1-5; maybe TRBD1 (6 bases). V lost 3 bases and J lost 4, with 7 bases in between. This CDR3 contains 13 residues.